This TCR beta chain was identified during a study of T cell repertoires in aging, cancer and after chemotherapy. Overall study: Six age groups, ranging from 30 or younger to 70 or older, included the donors. Glioblastoma patients receiving temozolomide-based therapy gave paired samples before and after chemotherapy. The whole study produced a dataset of roughly 8.6 million TCR reads. Regarding the study as a whole: Compared with age-matched healthy donors, untreated hematological or solid cancer patients showed higher blood TCR clonality.

Concerning this clonotype: Its antigen is unidentified.

The template was genomic DNA from peripheral blood, not RNA. The V end was cut by 1 base, the J end by 6 bases, with 6 bases between. CDR1 is MNHNS and CDR2 is SASEGT in the germline V gene. This CDR3 region has 13 residues. A mixed TRB-A/B primer pool amplified rearranged TRB by multiplex touch-down PCR. TCRdb itself ran the multiplex PCR reads through MiXCR, one entry per CDR3 protein. The sample lists some 670 distinct CDR3 sequences; 25% to 30% were seen once. Sequenced material: blood. The gene calls are TRBV6-1 and TRBJ1-4, with D unclear. The receptor was isolated from a human donor with a solid tumor. The CDR3 DNA reads TGTGCCAGCAGTGAAGGACTGTATGAAAAACTGTTTTTT. Residues: CASSEGLYEKLFF.